This TCR beta chain was sequenced in a study of prognosis after radiotherapy for stage I lung cancer. Germline values: CDR1 SGDLS, CDR2 YYNGEE. The CDR3 consists of 19 residues. Trimming cost V 0 bases and J 4 bases; bases outside gene matches: 15. TCR beta CDR3 was amplified from genomic DNA by two-round multiplex PCR. The first PCR round targeted every TRBV and TRBJ gene with specific primers. TCRdb passed the multiplex PCR reads through MiXCR, listing each CDR3 protein once. The top ten clones hold under 15% of a sample with tens of thousands of distinct CDR3 sequences, about half of them seen once. This clonotype was seen at least ten times.

The chain joins TRBV9 to TRBJ2-3; TRBD2 matches 9 bases. The TCR originated in a donor over 45 with non-small cell lung cancer. Material: PBMCs, obtained before or after stereotactic body radiation therapy (not recorded which). CDR3 residues: CASSVGAGGAGVLSDTQYF. CDR3 in DNA: TGTGCCAGCAGCGTAGGGGCGGGAGGGGCCGGCGTTCTATCAGATACGCAGTATTTT. Complete variable domain (other parts from reference TRBV9 and TRBJ2-3): DSGVTQTPKHLITATGQRVTLRCSPRSGDLSVYWYQQSLDQGLQFLIQYYNGEERAKGNILERFSAQQFPDLHSELNLSSLELGDSALYFCASSVGAGGAGVLSDTQYFGPGTRLTVL.